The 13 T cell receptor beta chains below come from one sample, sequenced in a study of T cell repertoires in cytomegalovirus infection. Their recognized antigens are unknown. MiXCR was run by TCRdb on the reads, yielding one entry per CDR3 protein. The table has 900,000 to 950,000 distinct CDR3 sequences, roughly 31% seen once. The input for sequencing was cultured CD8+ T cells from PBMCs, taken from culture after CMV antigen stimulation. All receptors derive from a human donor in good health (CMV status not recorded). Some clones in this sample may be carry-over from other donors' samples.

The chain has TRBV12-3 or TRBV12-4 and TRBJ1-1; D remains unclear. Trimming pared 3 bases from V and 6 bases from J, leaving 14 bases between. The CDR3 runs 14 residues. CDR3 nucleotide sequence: TGTGCCAGCAGTTTTTCCGTGTCGCAGGCTGAAGCTTTCTTT. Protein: CASSFSVSQAEAFF.

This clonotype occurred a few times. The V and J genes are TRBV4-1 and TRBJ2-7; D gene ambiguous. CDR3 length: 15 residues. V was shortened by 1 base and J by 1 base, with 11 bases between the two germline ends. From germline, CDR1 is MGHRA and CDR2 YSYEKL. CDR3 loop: CASSQGVSLSYEQYF. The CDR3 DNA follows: TGCGCCAGCAGCCAAGGAGTCTCCCTATCCTACGAGCAGTACTTC.

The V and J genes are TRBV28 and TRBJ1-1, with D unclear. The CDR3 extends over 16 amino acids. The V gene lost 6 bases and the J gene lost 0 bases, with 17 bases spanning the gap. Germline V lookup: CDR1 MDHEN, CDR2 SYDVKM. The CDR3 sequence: CASSRRRWVMNTEAFF. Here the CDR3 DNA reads TGTGCCAGCAGCCGCCGCCGGTGGGTGATGAACACTGAAGCTTTCTTT.

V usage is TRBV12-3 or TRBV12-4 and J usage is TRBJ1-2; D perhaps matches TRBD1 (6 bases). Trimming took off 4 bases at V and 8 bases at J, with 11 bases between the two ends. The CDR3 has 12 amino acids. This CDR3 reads CASSSTGWGYTF. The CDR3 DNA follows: TGTGCCAGCAGTTCGACAGGATGGGGCTACACCTTC.

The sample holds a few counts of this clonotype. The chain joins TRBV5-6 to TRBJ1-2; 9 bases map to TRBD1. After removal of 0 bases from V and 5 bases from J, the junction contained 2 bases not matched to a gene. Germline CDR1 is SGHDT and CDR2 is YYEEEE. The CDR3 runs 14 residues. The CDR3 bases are TGTGCCAGCAGCTTGGAACAGGGGGCTTATGGCTACACCTTC. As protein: CASSLEQGAYGYTF.

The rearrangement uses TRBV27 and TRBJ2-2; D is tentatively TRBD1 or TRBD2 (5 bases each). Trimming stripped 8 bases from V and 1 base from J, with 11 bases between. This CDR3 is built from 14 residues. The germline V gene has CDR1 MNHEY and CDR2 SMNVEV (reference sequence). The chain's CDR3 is CASQTGLNTGELFF. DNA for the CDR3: TGTGCCAGCCAAACAGGACTGAACACCGGGGAGCTGTTTTTT.

The CDR3 nucleotides are TGCAGCGTGGATCCGGGCCTGGGGAACACTGAAGCTTTCTTT. This encodes CSVDPGLGNTEAFF. V is TRBV29-1 and J is TRBJ1-1; D gene unclear. CDR1 is SQVTM and CDR2 is ANQGSEA in the germline V gene. Between the trimmed V and J ends, which lost 6 bases and 1 base, there was a span of 15 bases. This CDR3 region has 14 residues.

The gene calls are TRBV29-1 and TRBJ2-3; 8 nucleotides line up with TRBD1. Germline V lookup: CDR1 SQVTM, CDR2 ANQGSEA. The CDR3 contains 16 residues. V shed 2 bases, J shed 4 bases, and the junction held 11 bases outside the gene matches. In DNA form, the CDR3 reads TGCAGCGTTGAAAGGCTTGGACAGGGAGGATCAGATACGCAGTATTTT. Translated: CSVERLGQGGSDTQYF.

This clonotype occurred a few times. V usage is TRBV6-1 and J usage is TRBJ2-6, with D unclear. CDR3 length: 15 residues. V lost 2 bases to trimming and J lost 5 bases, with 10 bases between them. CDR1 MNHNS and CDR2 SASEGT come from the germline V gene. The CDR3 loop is CASSESSDRANVLTF. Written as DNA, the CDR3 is TGTGCCAGCAGTGAATCCTCGGACCGGGCCAACGTCCTGACTTTC.

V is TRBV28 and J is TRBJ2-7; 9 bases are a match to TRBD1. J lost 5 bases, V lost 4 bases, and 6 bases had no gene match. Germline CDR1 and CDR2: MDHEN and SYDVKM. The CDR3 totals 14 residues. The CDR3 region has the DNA TGTGCCAGCAGTTCCAGATACAGGGGGCACGAGCAGTACGTC. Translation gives CASSSRYRGHEQYV.

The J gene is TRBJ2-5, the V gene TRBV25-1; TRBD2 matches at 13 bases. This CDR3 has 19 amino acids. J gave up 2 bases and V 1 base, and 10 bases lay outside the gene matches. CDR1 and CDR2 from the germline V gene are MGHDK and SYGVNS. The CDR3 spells CASSEFLGGTSGAQETQYF. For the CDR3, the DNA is TGTGCCAGCAGTGAATTCTTGGGGGGGACTAGCGGGGCACAAGAGACCCAGTACTTC.

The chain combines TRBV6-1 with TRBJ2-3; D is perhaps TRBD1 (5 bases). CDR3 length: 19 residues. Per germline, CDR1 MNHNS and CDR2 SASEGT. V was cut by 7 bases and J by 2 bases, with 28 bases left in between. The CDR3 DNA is TGTGCCAGCATCCCGATCTTGGCCCCAACATCCAGGGACACAGATACGCAGTATTTT. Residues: CASIPILAPTSRDTDTQYF.

The CDR3 DNA is TGTGCCAGCAGTTTACTAGGCGGGGTATTCCACAATGAGCAGTTCTTC. Amino acid sequence: CASSLLGGVFHNEQFF. This rearrangement joins TRBV27 to TRBJ2-1, with D maybe TRBD2 (6 bases). This CDR3 is 16 amino acids long. Germline values: CDR1 MNHEY, CDR2 SMNVEV (reference sequence). Trimming shortened V by 2 bases and J by 5 bases, and 16 bases separated the two germline ends.